Each of the 30 T cell receptor beta chains below was sequenced from the same sample in a study of blood T cells in healthy people across ages. Combining a sample-barcoded 5' primer with a J-beta primer mix, a second PCR ran for roughly 6 to 12 cycles. Via MiXCR, TCRdb re-called the 5' RACE reads, giving one row per CDR3 protein. The sample lists around 1,000,000 distinct CDR3 sequences; around 25% were seen once. These data were also reused for a study on T cells of mothers and their children.

Sample: blood. These receptors all come from a girl aged 2-10 years in good health.

This chain connects TRBV7-2 to TRBJ2-2; perhaps D is TRBD1 or TRBD2 (6 bases each). There are 15 residues in the CDR3. CDR1 SGHTA and CDR2 FQGNSA come from the germline V gene. V lost 9 bases, J lost 4 bases, and 18 bases lay in between. CDR3 nucleotides: TGTGCCAGTCGACTTGGGTCGGGGGCCACCGGGGAGCTGTTTTTT. Protein: CASRLGSGATGELFF.

This chain links TRBV7-2 with TRBJ2-5; weak D call: TRBD2 (6 bases). The J call may be incorrect, as the DNA end agrees better with TRBJ2-7. CDR1 is SGHTA and CDR2 is FQGNSA in the germline V gene. The CDR3 is 15 amino acids. In nucleotides, the CDR3 is TGTGCCAGCAGCTTGGCGGGACTTCCCTCCTACGAGCAGTACTTC. It encodes CASSLAGLPSYEQYF.

The rearrangement joins TRBV12-3 or TRBV12-4 to TRBJ1-2, with TRBD1 as a possible D gene (6 bases). V gave up 2 bases and J gave up 7 bases, with 14 bases separating them. The CDR3 spans 14 residues. The CDR3 here is CASSLRGALGGYTF. In DNA form, the CDR3 reads TGTGCCAGCAGTTTACGGGGGGCGCTTGGTGGCTACACCTTC.

Only a few counts were recorded for this clonotype. This rearrangement joins TRBV19 to TRBJ2-1; 11 bases fit TRBD1. The end of the DNA fits TRBJ2-7 better, so the J call may be wrong. Germline values: CDR1 LNHDA, CDR2 SQIVND (reference sequence). This CDR3 spans 15 amino acids. CDR3 protein: CASSMTGTGGSEQYF. CDR3 coding DNA: TGTGCCAGTAGTATGACCGGGACAGGGGGTAGCGAGCAGTACTTC.

This sequence joins TRBV5-1 and TRBJ1-1; D remains unclear. CDR1 is SGHRS and CDR2 is YFSETQ in the germline V gene. There are 14 residues in the CDR3. Trimming pared 4 bases from V and 0 bases from J, leaving 10 bases between. The CDR3 sequence is CASSAGLMNTEAFF. The CDR3 DNA reads TGCGCCAGCAGCGCTGGACTCATGAACACTGAAGCTTTCTTT.

Worth noting for this clonotype: An end of the junction does not agree with germline; a read error may underlie this. The chain recombines TRBV7-7 with TRBJ2-3; 9 bases map to TRBD2. The CDR3 totals 15 residues. Germline V CDR1 and CDR2: SSHAT, FNYEAQ (reference sequence). CDR3 region: CASSFGTSSTDTQYF. The CDR3 coding sequence is TGTGCTAGCAGCTTCGGGACTAGCTCGACAGATACGCAGTATTTT.

The chain uses TRBV11-2 and TRBJ1-6, with D tentatively TRBD1 (5 bases). Deletions cut 3 bases from V and 7 bases from J, with 16 bases between. Germline V CDR1 and CDR2: SGHAT, FQNNGV. The CDR3 length is 16 residues. The CDR3 sequence: CASSFGAVGVNSPLHF. The CDR3 DNA reads as TGTGCCAGCAGCTTCGGGGCCGTGGGGGTGAATTCACCCCTCCACTTT.

This clonotype was recorded once. The V call is TRBV20-1, the J call TRBJ2-1; 10 bases agree with TRBD2. CDR3 length: 22 residues. Germline values: CDR1 DFQATT, CDR2 SNEGSKA (reference sequence). Germline trimming cut 6 bases from V and 1 base from J; bases unmatched to any gene: 27. The CDR3 nucleotides read TGCAGTGCCGGCCTAGTGGCAGGGTCGTCTAGCGGGAGTCTTGGGTCCTACAATGAGCAGTTCTTC. Amino acids: CSAGLVAGSSSGSLGSYNEQFF.

The rearrangement joins TRBV2 to TRBJ2-1; possible D gene TRBD2, 6 bases. CDR1 is SNHLY, CDR2 FYNNEI, per germline. CDR3 length equals 14 residues. V was clipped by 7 bases and J by 5 bases, with 15 bases between them. The CDR3 region is CASTGELGHNEQFF. The CDR3 DNA sequence: TGTGCCAGCACGGGGGAGTTGGGTCACAATGAGCAGTTCTTC.

A few counts support this clonotype. This chain connects TRBV27 to TRBJ1-2; possible D gene TRBD1, 6 bases. In germline, CDR1 is MNHEY, CDR2 SMNVEV (reference sequence). V gave up 7 bases and J gave up 4 bases, with 13 bases separating them. The CDR3 runs to 13 residues. The CDR3 is CASKRTEGYGYTF. The CDR3 DNA is TGTGCCAGCAAAAGGACAGAGGGCTATGGCTACACCTTC.

The sample holds a few counts of this clonotype. The CDR3 DNA reads as TGTGCCAGCAGCTTCGTCTTAAACACCGGGGAGCTGTTTTTT. Translating gives CASSFVLNTGELFF. This chain connects TRBV7-9 to TRBJ2-2; D is undetermined. V lost 3 bases and J 2 bases, leaving 7 bases between the germline ends. CDR3 length equals 14 residues. From germline, CDR1 is SEHNR and CDR2 FQNEAQ (reference sequence).

The chain employs TRBV6-2 or TRBV6-3 and TRBJ2-1; no reliable D call. Germline loops: CDR1 MNHEY, CDR2 SVGEGT. V lost 8 bases and J lost 0, with 11 bases in between. The CDR3 totals 14 residues. CDR3 sequence: CASQNPSSYNEQFF. In DNA, the CDR3 is TGTGCCAGCCAAAATCCGAGCTCCTACAATGAGCAGTTCTTC.

The CDR3 spells CASSLANPGDGYTF. For the CDR3, the DNA is TGTGCCAGCAGCTTAGCTAATCCGGGGGATGGCTACACCTTC. The J gene is TRBJ1-2, the V gene TRBV7-6, with D possibly matching TRBD1 (5 bases). The CDR3 loop spans 14 amino acids. Germline CDR1 is SGHVS and CDR2 is FNYEAQ. V was trimmed by 0 bases and J by 6 bases, leaving 11 bases between them.

The V call is TRBV15, the J call TRBJ2-2, with 7 nucleotides matching TRBD2. The CDR3 runs 18 residues. Germline lookup yields CDR1 LNHNV and CDR2 YYDKDF (reference sequence). With 2 bases clipped from V and 4 bases from J, the junction kept 13 bases outside the gene matches. Here the CDR3 reads CATSRFRDYGPGTGELFF. CDR3 nucleotides: TGTGCCACCAGCAGATTCCGGGACTATGGGCCGGGCACCGGGGAGCTGTTTTTT.

This chain links TRBV20-1 with TRBJ2-3, with D unresolved. Trimming cost V 8 bases and J 0 bases, with 12 bases left between them. Germline CDR1 DFQATT, CDR2 SNEGSKA (reference sequence). There are 13 residues in the CDR3. In nucleotides, the CDR3 is TGCAGTCATCACGGGTCTAGCACAGATACGCAGTATTTT. This encodes CSHHGSSTDTQYF.

The table lists this clonotype with a few counts. The V gene is TRBV4-2, the J gene TRBJ1-2, with D possibly being TRBD1 (5 bases). Germline V lookup: CDR1 LGHNA, CDR2 YNFKEQ. V lost 0 bases and J 2 bases, leaving 13 bases between the germline ends. The CDR3 totals 16 residues. This CDR3 reads CASSQDINRRNYGYTF. CDR3 nucleotide sequence: TGTGCCAGCAGCCAAGATATAAACAGGAGGAACTATGGCTACACCTTC.

Only a few counts were recorded for this clonotype. This chain uses TRBV4-2 with TRBJ2-6, with D tentatively TRBD1 (6 bases). Trimming took off 4 bases at V and 0 bases at J, with 13 bases between the two ends. This CDR3 has 17 residues. From germline, CDR1 is LGHNA and CDR2 YNFKEQ. CDR3 sequence (DNA): TGTGCCAGCAGCCTCTCGGACAGCTTCTCTGGGGCCAACGTCCTGACTTTC. It yields the protein CASSLSDSFSGANVLTF.

This clonotype was observed a handful of times. The chain has TRBV28 and TRBJ2-3, with TRBD2 matching over 9 bases. After removal of 3 bases from V and 3 bases from J, the junction contained 7 bases not matched to a gene. This CDR3 spans 16 amino acids. Germline V gene sequence: CDR1 MDHEN, CDR2 SYDVKM. The CDR3 here is CASSFGAGGRTDTQYF. The CDR3 coding sequence is TGTGCCAGCAGTTTCGGGGCGGGAGGGAGGACAGATACGCAGTATTTT. Looking up the rest from reference TRBV28 and TRBJ2-3 gives the full variable domain: DVKVTQSSRYLVKRTGEKVFLECVQDMDHENMFWYRQDPGLGLRLIYFSYDVKMKEKGDIPEGYSVSREKKERFSLILESASTNQTSMYLCASSFGAGGRTDTQYFGPGTRLTVL.

This clonotype was observed a handful of times. A junction boundary mismatches the germline segment, possibly from a read error. This chain connects TRBV5-1 to TRBJ2-3; D may be TRBD2 (5 bases). The length of the CDR3 is 15 residues. Germline CDR1 is SGHRS and CDR2 is YFSETQ. The CDR3: CASSLVMTAGDTRYF. CDR3 DNA: TGCGCCAGCAGCTTGGTTATGACTGCCGGGGATACGCGGTATTTT.

The V gene is TRBV20-1, the J gene TRBJ1-4; D is ambiguous. Germline CDR1 DFQATT, CDR2 SNEGSKA (reference sequence). CDR3 length: 15 amino acids. V lost 0 bases and J lost 1, with 9 bases in between. In DNA, the CDR3 is TGCAGTGCTAGAGATACGGTGGGAACTAATGAAAAACTGTTTTTT. It translates to CSARDTVGTNEKLFF.

This clonotype has a handful of counts. The genes are TRBV6-2 or TRBV6-3 and TRBJ1-2; D unresolved. V was pared by 7 bases and J by 8 bases, with 17 bases between. Germline V CDR1 and CDR2: MNHEY, SVGEGT. The CDR3 sequence is 13 residues long. The CDR3 reads CASTPERDRGYTF. In DNA, the CDR3 is TGTGCCAGCACCCCAGAGCGGGATCGGGGCTACACCTTC.

This clonotype has more than one count but fewer than ten. The chain combines TRBV21-1 with TRBJ1-5; the DNA was not compared with TRBD1, the D call given in the table. TRBV21-1 is a pseudogene locus. The CDR3 spans 16 residues. The CDR3 protein is CASGMSRGIGDQPQHF. CDR3 nucleotide sequence: TGTGCCAGCGGAATGTCTCGGGGGATCGGCGATCAGCCCCAGCATTTT.

This clonotype was observed a few times. The V gene is TRBV7-9, the J gene TRBJ2-1, with no clear D. The CDR3 length is 9 residues. The V end was cut by 10 bases, the J end by 6 bases, with 4 bases between. The germline gives CDR1 SEHNR, CDR2 FQNEAQ (reference sequence). The CDR3 DNA reads as TGTGCCACAACCAATGAGCAGTTCTTC. Protein product: CATTNEQFF.

The V call is TRBV6-2 or TRBV6-3, the J call TRBJ2-2; D perhaps matches TRBD2 (6 bases). The CDR3 is made up of 14 amino acids. CDR1 and CDR2 from the germline V gene are MNHEY and SVGEGT. V lost 4 bases and J 5 bases, leaving 11 bases between the germline ends. Here the CDR3 DNA reads TGTGCCAGCAGTTGGGGTCTAGCGACCGGGGAGCTGTTTTTT. This gives the protein CASSWGLATGELFF.

The chain carries TRBV2 and TRBJ2-5; 8 nucleotides agree with TRBD1. The germline V gene has CDR1 SNHLY and CDR2 FYNNEI. This CDR3 comprises 16 residues. Germline trimming cut 6 bases from V and 5 bases from J; bases unmatched to any gene: 14. The chain's CDR3 is CASSNTPGNRGETQYF. CDR3 in DNA: TGTGCCAGCAGCAACACTCCCGGAAACAGGGGGGAGACCCAGTACTTC. The full variable domain, with the rest looked up from reference TRBV2 and TRBJ2-5, is EPEVTQTPSHQVTQMGQEVILRCVPISNHLYFYWYRQILGQKVEFLVSFYNNEISEKSEIFDDQFSVERPDGSNFTLKIRSTKLEDSAMYFCASSNTPGNRGETQYFGPGTRLLVL.

A few counts support this clonotype. The chain links TRBV5-6 to TRBJ2-5; D uncertain. Trimming pared 4 bases from V and 4 bases from J, leaving 20 bases between. Looked up from germline, CDR1 is SGHDT and CDR2 is YYEEEE. This CDR3 has 16 residues. Here the CDR3 DNA reads TGTGCCAGCAGCACGCCGACGGAACCTGGTGGAGAGACCCAGTACTTC. It is translated as CASSTPTEPGGETQYF.

This clonotype was found a few times. The CDR3 loop reads CASSLAQAGTNEKLFF. DNA for the CDR3: TGTGCCAGCAGCTTAGCGCAGGCGGGAACTAATGAAAAACTGTTTTTT. The chain employs TRBV7-9 and TRBJ1-4; D is uncertain. This CDR3 comprises 16 residues. From germline, CDR1 is SEHNR and CDR2 FQNEAQ (reference sequence). Trimming took 0 bases from V and 1 from J, leaving 9 bases between them.

Only a few counts were recorded for this clonotype. The chain has TRBV7-9 and TRBJ2-7; 12 bases agree with TRBD1. V gave up 10 bases and J gave up 5 bases; unmatched junction bases: 3. The CDR3 is made up of 12 amino acids. Germline V CDR1 and CDR2: SEHNR, FQNEAQ (reference sequence). CDR3 sequence: CATGTGGHEQYF. CDR3 bases: TGTGCCACCGGGACAGGGGGCCACGAGCAGTACTTC.

A few counts support this clonotype. This chain links TRBV6-6 with TRBJ1-2; 12 bases are shared with TRBD1. The J segment lost 7 bases and the V segment lost 0 bases, leaving 3 bases of the junction unmatched. The V gene's germline CDR1 is MNHNY and CDR2 SVGAGI (reference sequence). This CDR3 has 15 residues. The DNA for the CDR3 is TGTGCCAGCAGTTACTCGGGACAGGGGGCGGTTGGCTACACCTTC. This translates into CASSYSGQGAVGYTF.

This chain links TRBV12-3 or TRBV12-4 with TRBJ1-4, with D unresolved. With 5 bases removed from V and 5 bases from J, the gap between germline ends came to 15 bases. The CDR3 is 15 residues long. The CDR3 DNA sequence: TGTGCCAGCAGTCTTCTAGCAGACCAAAATGAAAAACTGTTTTTT. The encoded protein is CASSLLADQNEKLFF.